The rows below give T cell receptor beta chains drawn from one sample of a study of early T cells in non-severe SARS-CoV-2 infection. TCRdb analysed the 5' RACE reads with MiXCR anew, one entry per CDR3 protein. The table records under 85,000 distinct CDR3 sequences, over 10% of them present only once. The sequenced material came from whole blood. The receptors were sampled from an adult who was a healthcare worker with PCR-confirmed SARS-CoV-2 infection or an uninfected control (not recorded which). CDR3s include the opening cysteine and the closing phenylalanine or tryptophan. A D gene is named only where the DNA matches it firmly. The listing skips clone size in some rows; elsewhere it reads once, few, many or a size class.

j_call	cdr3_length	clone_size	d_call	v_call	cdr3_aa	cdr3_nt
TRBJ2-1	17	-	TRBD1	TRBV27	CASSPPRDSVTYNEQFF	TGTGCCAGCAGTCCCCCCCGGGACAGCGTAACCTACAATGAGCAGTTCTTC
TRBJ2-1	15	-	-	TRBV27	CASSLRSGLSNEQFF	TGTGCCAGCAGTTTAAGGTCAGGGTTGTCGAATGAGCAGTTCTTC
TRBJ1-2	13	-	-	TRBV20-1	CSAGGRPYYGYTF	TGCAGTGCTGGAGGACGGCCCTACTATGGCTACACCTTC
TRBJ1-4	15	-	-	TRBV5-1	CASSRTFATNEELFF	TGCGCCAGCAGCCGGACCTTTGCAACTAATGAAGAACTGTTTTTT
TRBJ1-4	12	-	-	TRBV10-2	CASRRLNEKLFF	TGCGCCAGCAGGAGGCTGAATGAAAAACTGTTTTTT
TRBJ2-5	14	many	TRBD2	TRBV4-2	CASSAGGSQETQYF	TGTGCCAGCAGCGCGGGGGGCTCGCAAGAGACCCAGTACTTC
TRBJ1-1	9	few	-	TRBV5-8	CASSWEAFF	TGTGCCAGCAGCTGGGAAGCTTTCTTT
TRBJ2-7	16	-	TRBD1	TRBV28	CASSVSGTGVYREQYF	TGTGCCAGCAGTGTATCCGGGACAGGGGTATATCGCGAGCAGTACTTC
TRBJ2-3	18	few	TRBD2	TRBV20-1	CSATTGLAVEGGTDTQYF	TGCAGTGCTACTACGGGACTAGCAGTCGAGGGAGGCACAGATACGCAGTATTTT
TRBJ2-3	13	few	-	TRBV12-3/TRBV12-4	CASTLDRTDTQYF	TGTGCCAGCACCCTTGACCGCACAGATACGCAGTATTTT
TRBJ2-2	15	-	TRBD1	TRBV4-3	CASSQEQGSPGELFF	TGCGCCAGCAGCCAAGAACAGGGGTCTCCCGGGGAGCTGTTTTTT
TRBJ2-3	16	few	-	TRBV2	CASRKADSALSDTQYF	TGTGCCAGCAGGAAAGCGGACTCGGCTTTGAGCGATACGCAGTATTTT
TRBJ2-5	10	few	-	TRBV28	CASTGETQYF	TGTGCCAGCACAGGAGAGACCCAGTACTTC
TRBJ2-2	15	few	-	TRBV11-2	CASSPRQAITGELFF	TGTGCCAGCAGCCCCCGTCAGGCCATCACCGGGGAGCTGTTTTTT
TRBJ2-1	15	few	-	TRBV4-3	CASSQDRGVGNEQFF	TGCGCCAGCAGCCAAGACAGGGGGGTCGGGAATGAGCAGTTCTTC
TRBJ2-3	15	-	-	TRBV15	CATSRGIGRADTQYF	TGTGCCACCAGCAGAGGGATCGGGAGAGCAGATACGCAGTATTTT
TRBJ2-7	14	few	TRBD2	TRBV4-1	CASRLAGETGEQYF	TGCGCCAGCAGACTAGCGGGAGAAACGGGGGAGCAGTACTTC
TRBJ2-3	16	few	TRBD2	TRBV7-2	CASSSSGGAYTDTQYF	TGTGCCAGCAGCTCTAGCGGGGGGGCCTACACAGATACGCAGTATTTT
TRBJ2-2	14	-	TRBD1	TRBV29-1	CSVGGTGNTGELFF	TGCAGCGTTGGAGGGACAGGGAACACCGGGGAGCTGTTTTTT
TRBJ2-5	10	-	-	TRBV7-9	CASSRETQYF	TGTGCCAGCAGTCGAGAGACCCAGTACTTC
TRBJ2-3	15	few	TRBD1	TRBV28	CASSSAGQATGTQYF	TGTGCCAGCAGTTCCGCTGGACAGGCTACGGGTACGCAGTATTTT
TRBJ2-1	15	-	-	TRBV6-6	CASSYSPVRSGEQFF	TGTGCCAGCAGTTACTCCCCCGTGAGGTCGGGTGAGCAGTTCTTC
TRBJ2-5	13	few	-	TRBV7-9	CASSFESEETQYF	TGTGCCAGCAGCTTTGAGTCCGAGGAGACCCAGTACTTC
TRBJ2-1	16	few	TRBD1	TRBV14	CASSELGTGVFDEQFF	TGTGCCAGCAGCGAATTGGGGACAGGGGTCTTTGATGAGCAGTTCTTC
TRBJ2-5	13	few	TRBD1	TRBV29-1	CSALTGVGETQYF	TGCAGCGCCCTAACAGGGGTCGGAGAGACCCAGTACTTC
TRBJ2-3	19	few	TRBD2	TRBV7-2	CASSPLRLAGPSNTDTQYF	TGTGCCAGCAGCCCCCTAAGACTAGCGGGGCCTTCCAATACAGATACGCAGTATTTT
TRBJ2-1	15	-	-	TRBV5-4	CASSAQDRNYNEQFF	TGTGCCAGCTCTGCTCAGGACAGAAACTACAATGAGCAGTTCTTC
TRBJ1-2	11	-	-	TRBV9	CASGQNYGYTF	TGTGCCAGCGGGCAGAACTATGGCTACACCTTC
TRBJ2-2	13	many	TRBD2	TRBV6-4	CASSSGSTGELFF	TGTGCCAGCAGTAGCGGGAGCACCGGGGAGCTGTTTTTT